This TCR beta chain comes out of a study of early T cells in non-severe SARS-CoV-2 infection. In TCRdb, the 5' RACE reads were re-called with MiXCR into one record per CDR3 protein. This sample has 40,000 to 50,000 distinct CDR3 sequences; roughly 5.4% occur once, and the top ten carry 5.4%. Trimming removed 3 bases from V and 4 bases from J, with 7 bases in between. From germline, CDR1 is SGHNT and CDR2 YENEEA. CDR3 size: 13 residues. This clonotype was counted at least ten times. The V call is TRBV11-3, the J call TRBJ2-1; tentatively, D is TRBD2 (6 bases). This clonotype was sampled from an adult who was a healthcare worker with PCR-confirmed SARS-CoV-2 infection or an uninfected control (not recorded which). The sample here was whole blood, taken at baseline. CDR3 nucleotide sequence: TGTGCCAGCAGCTTGGGGGGATACAATGAGCAGTTCTTC. Amino acid sequence: CASSLGGYNEQFF.